This T cell receptor (beta chain) was found in a study of cytomegalovirus exposure and HLA in healthy donors. Study-wide results and caveats: Later analysis found that TCR beta chains associated with HLA were more clonally expanded than other, equally common chains.

This clone has only one observation. As yet, its antigen is unknown. Amplification used 60 Vbeta primers and 13 Jbeta primers. Measured with immunoSEQ multiplex PCR; TCRdb has only the in-frame clones, and not every one. This table has 190,000 or so clones, roughly 80% appearing once. Sequencing was done on a sample of PBMCs. The sequence was collected from a man aged 50-59 years in good health and CMV-seronegative.

The CDR3 region has the DNA TGTGCCAGCAGCTTAAGCGGGGGGTACAATGAGCAGTTCTTC. Translation: CASSLSGGYNEQFF. This chain links TRBV9 with TRBJ2-1; TRBD2 matches at 9 bases. Per the germline V gene, CDR1 is SGDLS and CDR2 is YYNGEE. V gave up 4 bases and J gave up 4 bases; unmatched junction bases: 3. The CDR3 is made up of 14 amino acids.